The rows below give T cell receptor beta chains drawn from one sample of a study of cytomegalovirus exposure and HLA in healthy donors. Repertoires were generated with immunoSEQ multiplex PCR, while TCRdb's copy carries only in-frame clones and drops some. The sample yields about 160,000 clones, about 80% seen once. Sequenced input: PBMCs. These receptors were collected from a man between 18 and 35 years old in good health and CMV-seropositive. Both conserved end residues are part of each CDR3. Fields, in order: clone size, J gene, CDR3 length, D gene, V gene, CDR3 protein, CDR3 DNA. A D gene is named only where the DNA matches it firmly. Clone size is given for some rows only: seen once, a few or many times, or a class if the clone is expanded.

>NA|TRBJ2-5|13|NA|TRBV29-1
CSVGGPIGETQYF
TGCAGCGTTGGGGGCCCGATAGGGGAGACCCAGTACTTC
>NA|TRBJ1-1|15|NA|TRBV4-3
CASSQDHQWNTEAFF
TGCGCCAGCAGCCAAGATCATCAGTGGAACACTGAAGCTTTCTTT
>NA|TRBJ2-1|14|TRBD2|TRBV5-4
CASSLDGGAGEQFF
TGTGCCAGCAGCTTGGACGGGGGGGCGGGGGAGCAGTTCTTC
>NA|TRBJ1-2|11|NA|TRBV30
CAWSVSSGYTF
TGTGCCTGGAGTGTATCTTCTGGCTACACCTTC
>NA|TRBJ1-1|13|TRBD1|TRBV6-5
CASNSGGATEAFF
TGTGCCAGCAATTCAGGGGGTGCCACTGAAGCTTTCTTT
>NA|TRBJ1-1|14|NA|TRBV7-9
CASSPLNTNTEAFF
TGTGCCAGCAGCCCCCTTAATACAAACACTGAAGCTTTCTTT
>NA|TRBJ1-2|14|NA|TRBV7-9
CASSRPGLGYGYTF
TGTGCCAGCAGCCGACCAGGGTTGGGATATGGCTACACCTTC
>NA|TRBJ1-1|13|TRBD1|TRBV5-4
CASSDRVNTEAFF
TGTGCCAGCAGCGACAGGGTGAACACTGAAGCTTTCTTT
>NA|TRBJ1-2|16|TRBD1|TRBV27
CASSFGQGGNFYGYTF
TGTGCCAGCAGTTTCGGACAGGGGGGGAACTTTTATGGCTACACCTTC
>once|TRBJ2-5|16|TRBD1|TRBV6-1
CASSEVGTGIRETQYF
TGTGCCAGCAGTGAAGTCGGGACAGGGATTCGAGAGACCCAGTACTTC
>NA|TRBJ2-7|17|TRBD2|TRBV5-4
CASSWGTSGGAVYEQYF
TGTGCCAGCAGCTGGGGGACTAGCGGGGGGGCCGTCTACGAGCAGTACTTC
>NA|TRBJ2-5|11|NA|TRBV19
CASKRGETQYF
TGTGCCAGTAAGAGAGGGGAGACCCAGTACTTC
>NA|TRBJ2-3|16|NA|TRBV6-6
CASSYSRPTQTDTQYF
TGTGCCAGCAGTTACTCTCGCCCCACCCAGACAGATACGCAGTATTTT
>NA|TRBJ2-2|18|TRBD2|TRBV5-6
CASTKPGLAGGRSGELFF
TGTGCCAGCACCAAACCCGGACTAGCGGGGGGGCGGTCCGGGGAGCTGTTTTTT
>NA|TRBJ2-2|16|TRBD2|TRBV5-1
CASSILAGANTGELFF
TGCGCCAGCAGCATCTTAGCGGGAGCGAACACCGGGGAGCTGTTTTTT
>NA|TRBJ2-3|16|TRBD1|TRBV5-1
CASSLAEGAITDTQYF
TGCGCCAGCAGCTTGGCTGAGGGGGCGATTACAGATACGCAGTATTTT
>NA|TRBJ1-6|14|TRBD1|TRBV6-1
CASTSGTGDSPLHF
TGTGCCAGCACCTCCGGGACAGGGGATTCACCCCTCCACTTT
>NA|TRBJ1-2|14|NA|TRBV5-6
CASSFSNIVYGYTF
TGTGCCAGCAGCTTTAGTAATATAGTCTATGGCTACACCTTC
>NA|TRBJ2-2|16|NA|TRBV15
CATSRGQVASTGELFF
TGTGCCACCAGCAGAGGACAGGTCGCGAGCACCGGGGAGCTGTTTTTT
>NA|TRBJ1-5|15|TRBD1|TRBV7-2
CASSQGQGESQPQHF
TGTGCCAGCAGCCAAGGACAGGGAGAAAGCCAGCCCCAGCATTTT
>NA|TRBJ1-3|15|TRBD1|TRBV7-2
CASSSTGGFGNTIYF
TGTGCCAGCAGTTCGACAGGGGGATTTGGAAACACCATATATTTT
>NA|TRBJ1-2|16|NA|TRBV7-9
CSSSPGSGEGIGGYTF
TGTTCCAGCAGCCCCGGCTCAGGGGAAGGAATCGGTGGCTACACCTTC
>few|TRBJ2-1|17|TRBD2|TRBV4-1
CASSPPWGTSGYNEQFF
TGCGCCAGCAGCCCACCCTGGGGGACTAGCGGCTACAATGAGCAGTTCTTC
>once|TRBJ2-7|16|TRBD1|TRBV5-8
CASSFGLRQGSYEQYF
TGTGCCAGCAGCTTTGGCTTGAGACAGGGGTCCTACGAGCAGTACTTC
>NA|TRBJ2-5|15|TRBD2|TRBV2
CASSAGLAGVKTQYF
TGTGCCAGCAGTGCGGGACTAGCGGGAGTAAAGACCCAGTACTTC
>NA|TRBJ2-1|14|TRBD2|TRBV19
CASSRAGGYNEQFF
TGTGCCAGTAGTAGAGCGGGAGGCTACAATGAGCAGTTCTTC
>NA|TRBJ1-5|13|NA|TRBV30
CAWSVQSNQPQHF
TGTGCCTGGAGTGTACAAAGCAATCAGCCCCAGCATTTT
>few|TRBJ2-5|13|NA|TRBV5-1
CASSSTGMETQYF
TGCGCCAGCAGCTCCACAGGGATGGAGACCCAGTACTTC
>NA|TRBJ2-3|19|TRBD2|TRBV2
CASSEEGLAGPSSTDTQYF
TGTGCCAGCAGTGAAGAGGGCCTAGCGGGACCGAGCAGCACAGATACGCAGTATTTT
>once|TRBJ2-1|17|NA|TRBV27
CASAGGKAFSSYNEQFF
TGTGCCAGCGCCGGGGGTAAAGCCTTTAGCTCCTACAATGAGCAGTTCTTC
>NA|TRBJ2-2|16|NA|TRBV5-1
CASSFIGTLNTGELFF
TGCGCCAGCAGCTTTATAGGGACTCTGAACACCGGGGAGCTGTTTTTT
>few|TRBJ1-2|17|NA|TRBV9
CASSSPSGPDVRYGYTF
TGTGCCAGCAGCTCTCCCTCAGGGCCCGACGTTCGGTATGGCTACACCTTC
>NA|TRBJ2-1|11|NA|TRBV27
CASSRGGEQFF
TGTGCCAGCTCACGAGGTGGTGAGCAGTTCTTC
>NA|TRBJ2-1|14|NA|TRBV4-1
CASSQEGGQDEQFF
TGCGCCAGCAGCCAAGAGGGGGGGCAGGATGAGCAGTTCTTC
>NA|TRBJ2-7|15|NA|TRBV30
CAWSRRRAGSYEQYF
TGTGCCTGGAGCCGAAGGAGGGCGGGGTCCTACGAGCAGTACTTC
>few|TRBJ1-1|14|NA|TRBV14
CASSQRGRLPEAFF
TGTGCCAGCAGCCAGCGGGGAAGGTTGCCTGAAGCTTTCTTT
>NA|TRBJ2-1|13|NA|TRBV9
CASTTSPGNEQFF
TGTGCCAGCACCACCTCCCCGGGTAATGAGCAGTTCTTC
>NA|TRBJ2-7|15|NA|TRBV9
CASSPSAALLYEQYF
TGTGCCAGCAGCCCCTCGGCGGCGTTATTATACGAGCAGTACTTC
>NA|TRBJ1-5|15|NA|TRBV4-3
CASSQVRGSNQPQHF
TGCGCCAGCAGCCAGGTTAGGGGGAGCAATCAGCCCCAGCATTTT
>NA|TRBJ2-5|15|TRBD2|TRBV29-1
CSVEDRLAGVEEQYF
TGCAGCGTTGAAGACCGGCTAGCGGGAGTGGAAGAGCAGTACTTC
>NA|TRBJ2-1|17|TRBD2|TRBV5-4
CASSLGLAGDSYNEQFF
TGTGCCAGCAGCCTAGGACTAGCGGGAGACTCCTACAATGAGCAGTTCTTC
>NA|TRBJ2-1|14|TRBD2|TRBV2
CASRRREGPNEQFF
TGTGCCAGCAGGCGCCGGGAGGGACCAAATGAGCAGTTCTTC
>once|TRBJ1-4|13|NA|TRBV27
CASSPHSREKLFF
TGTGCCAGCAGTCCGCACTCTAGAGAAAAACTGTTTTTT
>few|TRBJ1-2|15|NA|TRBV4-1
CASSQLGRQAKGYTF
TGTGCCAGCAGCCAGCTTGGGCGACAGGCCAAGGGCTACACCTTC
>NA|TRBJ2-1|17|TRBD2|TRBV4-2
CASSQDLGRGGLDEQFF
TGTGCCAGCAGCCAAGATTTGGGGCGGGGGGGCTTAGATGAGCAGTTCTTC
>NA|TRBJ1-3|15|NA|TRBV14
CASSQDSTSGNTIYF
TGTGCCAGCAGCCAAGATAGTACCTCTGGAAACACCATATATTTT
>few|TRBJ2-7|13|NA|TRBV12-5
CASGWGPGYEQYF
TGTGCTAGTGGTTGGGGGCCTGGCTACGAGCAGTACTTC
>NA|TRBJ2-5|11|TRBD1|TRBV20-1
CSAGTGETQYF
TGCAGTGCCGGGACAGGGGAGACCCAGTACTTC
>NA|TRBJ2-5|17|TRBD1|TRBV27
CASSPSRGQGGQETQYF
TGTGCCAGCAGTCCCTCCCGGGGACAGGGAGGTCAAGAGACCCAGTACTTC
>NA|TRBJ2-7|15|NA|TRBV28
CASRSEAGAGYEQYF
TGTGCCAGCAGAAGCGAAGCCGGGGCGGGGTACGAGCAGTACTTC
>NA|TRBJ2-5|18|TRBD2|TRBV4-1
CASSRVTSGSVFWETQYF
TGCGCCAGCAGCCGTGTGACTAGCGGGAGTGTATTTTGGGAGACCCAGTACTTC
>NA|TRBJ2-2|14|NA|TRBV10-1
CASGRTGGTGELFF
TGCGCCAGCGGTAGGACCGGAGGGACCGGGGAGCTGTTTTTT
>NA|TRBJ2-5|14|TRBD1|TRBV19
CASSAIPGQGALYF
TGTGCCAGTAGTGCGATACCGGGACAGGGCGCTCTGTACTTC
>few|TRBJ1-1|15|TRBD1|TRBV7-3
CASSLQTGANTEAFF
TGTGCCAGCAGCTTACAAACAGGGGCGAACACTGAAGCTTTCTTT
>NA|TRBJ2-7|11|NA|TRBV29-1
CSVGPGDEQYF
TGCAGCGTTGGTCCGGGTGACGAGCAGTACTTC